Each of the 25 T cell receptor beta chains below was sequenced from the same sample in a study of T cell responses to AZD1222 COVID-19 vaccine. Sequenced by immunoSEQ multiplex PCR; TCRdb stores in-frame clones only, minus some. The sample gives tens of thousands of clones, about 89% of which show up once; 4.5% to 5.5% is in the top ten. The specimen comprised peripheral blood, sampled on day 0 of MenACWY control vaccination. All receptors derive from an adult in good health.

The rearrangement uses TRBV5-1 and TRBJ1-2; TRBD1 matches 7 bases. CDR1 SGHRS and CDR2 YFSETQ come from the germline V gene. Unmatched junction bases numbered 5, after V lost 5 bases and J lost 4 bases. The CDR3 sequence is 13 residues long. The CDR3: CASSHRGGYGYTF. The CDR3 DNA reads TGCGCCAGCAGTCACAGGGGCGGCTATGGCTACACCTTC.

CDR3 residues: CSGSQGRETQYF. CDR3 coding DNA: TGCAGCGGTTCACAGGGAAGAGAGACCCAGTACTTC. The genes are TRBV29-1 and TRBJ2-5, with D perhaps matching TRBD1 (6 bases). The length of the CDR3 is 12 residues. Germline CDR1 is SQVTM and CDR2 is ANQGSEA. The V and J ends lost 7 bases and 4 bases respectively, with 13 bases between them.

In this sample, this clone turned up once. The chain carries TRBV28 and TRBJ1-1, with D perhaps matching TRBD1 (5 bases). CDR1 is MDHEN, CDR2 SYDVKM, per germline. Trimming shortened V by 6 bases and J by 5 bases, and 16 bases separated the two germline ends. CDR3 size: 14 residues. CDR3: CASSTPGAKTEAFF. The CDR3 nucleotides read TGTGCCAGCAGCACCCCCGGGGCGAAGACTGAAGCTTTCTTT. Based on the CDR3 plus reference TRBV28 and TRBJ1-1, the full variable domain is DVKVTQSSRYLVKRTGEKVFLECVQDMDHENMFWYRQDPGLGLRLIYFSYDVKMKEKGDIPEGYSVSREKKERFSLILESASTNQTSMYLCASSTPGAKTEAFFGQGTRLTVV.

This clone showed up just once. The J gene is TRBJ2-3, the V gene TRBV14; D uncertain. V gave up 6 bases and J gave up 2 bases, with 3 bases separating them. The germline V gene encodes CDR1 SGHDN and CDR2 FVKESK. The CDR3 is 11 residues long. The CDR3 bases are TGTGCCAGCAGTCACACAGATACGCAGTATTTT. Translation: CASSHTDTQYF.

The V gene is TRBV3-1 (or the pseudogene TRBV3-2), the J gene TRBJ1-1, with D possibly being TRBD1 (6 bases). The CDR3 runs to 15 residues. Germline loops: CDR1 LGHDT, CDR2 YNNKEL (reference sequence). V was pared by 4 bases and J by 0 bases, with 12 bases between. The CDR3 DNA reads as TGTGCCAGCAGCCCTGACAGGTTCATGAACACTGAAGCTTTCTTT. Its protein product is CASSPDRFMNTEAFF.

This clone was seen once. This rearrangement joins TRBV5-6 to TRBJ1-4, with D unresolved. The CDR3 is made up of 14 amino acids. The V gene's germline CDR1 is SGHDT and CDR2 YYEEEE. Trimming pared 3 bases from V and 6 bases from J, leaving 12 bases between. The CDR3 spells CASSYGLPHEKLFF. DNA for the CDR3: TGTGCCAGCAGCTACGGCCTTCCCCATGAAAAACTGTTTTTT.

The rearrangement joins TRBV6-5 to TRBJ1-1; a weak D match, TRBD1 (6 bases). This CDR3 has 14 residues. The V gene's germline CDR1 is MNHEY and CDR2 SVGAGI. Trimming took 5 bases from V and 4 from J, leaving 14 bases between them. The CDR3 DNA sequence: TGTGCCAGCAGTCAACAGGGTTCGGGCACTGAAGCTTTCTTT. It yields the protein CASSQQGSGTEAFF.

This chain links TRBV7-2 with TRBJ2-2; the match to TRBD1 covers 7 bases. Germline V gene sequence: CDR1 SGHTA, CDR2 FQGNSA. This CDR3 comprises 14 residues. V lost 8 bases and J lost 6; bases outside the gene matches: 9. This CDR3 is CASRGQGVAGELFF. Written as DNA, the CDR3 is TGTGCCAGCCGCGGGCAGGGGGTCGCCGGGGAGCTGTTTTTT.

V and J are TRBV27 and TRBJ1-1; D is unresolved. The CDR3 contains 12 residues. The germline V and J ends were trimmed by 5 bases and 11 bases, with 15 bases remaining between them. Germline lookup yields CDR1 MNHEY and CDR2 SMNVEV (reference sequence). CDR3 nucleotide sequence: TGTGCCAGCAGTGGGGTGGGTGAGTCCGCTTTCTTT. Its protein product is CASSGVGESAFF.

The genes are TRBV28 and TRBJ2-3; 15 bases match TRBD2. This CDR3 region has 16 residues. Germline lookup yields CDR1 MDHEN and CDR2 SYDVKM. The V segment lost 6 bases and the J segment 6 bases; nucleotides outside the gene matches: 7. This CDR3 reads CASSLGLAGGPDTQYF. The CDR3, as DNA: TGTGCCAGCAGCCTCGGACTAGCGGGAGGGCCGGATACGCAGTATTTT.

The CDR3 loop reads CASSQGPQGNTIYF. The CDR3 coding sequence is TGCGCCAGCAGCCAAGGACCTCAGGGAAACACCATATATTTT. V and J are TRBV4-1 and TRBJ1-3, with no clear D. Germline V lookup: CDR1 MGHRA, CDR2 YSYEKL. This CDR3 is 14 amino acids long. V was clipped by 1 base and J by 4 bases, with 8 bases between them.

V usage is TRBV2 and J usage is TRBJ1-2; 9 positions agree with TRBD1. The V segment lost 7 bases and the J segment 2 bases; nucleotides outside the gene matches: 5. The CDR3 has 14 amino acids. CDR1 and CDR2 (germline): SNHLY, FYNNEI. The CDR3 DNA reads as TGTGCCAGCATCGAGGGGACAGGGAACTATGGCTACACCTTC. Translation gives CASIEGTGNYGYTF. The variable domain in full, completed from reference TRBV2 and TRBJ1-2, reads EPEVTQTPSHQVTQMGQEVILRCVPISNHLYFYWYRQILGQKVEFLVSFYNNEISEKSEIFDDQFSVERPDGSNFTLKIRSTKLEDSAMYFCASIEGTGNYGYTFGSGTRLTVV.

The chain recombines TRBV19 with TRBJ1-5; TRBD1 aligns across 7 bases. The trim removed 5 bases at V and 7 bases at J, leaving 8 bases unmatched. CDR3 length: 14 amino acids. Germline-derived CDR1 and CDR2 are LNHDA and SQIVND (reference sequence). The CDR3 DNA follows: TGTGCCAGTAGTTCCATGGGACAGCCACAGCCCCAGCATTTT. It specifies CASSSMGQPQPQHF.

This sequence joins TRBV3-1 (or the pseudogene TRBV3-2) and TRBJ2-7, with D possibly being TRBD2 (5 bases). This CDR3 comprises 13 residues. Germline V lookup: CDR1 LGHDT, CDR2 YNNKEL (reference sequence). Trimming removed 3 bases at V and 3 bases at J, with 9 bases between. The CDR3 spells CASSQGGLYEQYF. CDR3 sequence (DNA): TGTGCCAGCAGCCAGGGCGGGCTCTACGAGCAGTACTTC.

The chain employs TRBV5-4 and TRBJ2-7; 9 bases align to TRBD2. This CDR3 is 15 amino acids long. The trim removed 3 bases at V and 6 bases at J, leaving 10 bases unmatched. The V gene's germline CDR1 is SGHNT and CDR2 YYREEE (reference sequence). The CDR3 sequence: CASSSAGGPVTEQYF. CDR3 nucleotide sequence: TGTGCCAGCAGCTCCGCGGGAGGGCCTGTTACCGAGCAGTACTTC.

The DNA for the CDR3 is TGTGCCAGCAGCTTAGTGGCGGTGAACACCGGGGAGCTGTTTTTT. Its translation: CASSLVAVNTGELFF. This chain joins TRBV7-9 and TRBJ2-2, with D unclear. The CDR3 spans 15 residues. The V end lost 1 base, the J end lost 1 base, and 7 bases lay between the germline ends. The germline gives CDR1 SEHNR, CDR2 FQNEAQ (reference sequence). Based on the CDR3 plus reference TRBV7-9 and TRBJ2-2, the full variable domain is DTGVSQNPRHKITKRGQNVTFRCDPISEHNRLYWYRQTLGQGPEFLTYFQNEAQLEKSRLLSDRFSAERPKGSFSTLEIQRTEQGDSAMYLCASSLVAVNTGELFFGEGSRLTVL.

V and J are TRBV5-1 and TRBJ2-7, with 10 positions matching TRBD2. Germline V lookup: CDR1 SGHRS, CDR2 YFSETQ. This CDR3 spans 16 amino acids. J was trimmed by 4 bases and V by 0 bases; bases with no gene match: 7. The CDR3 sequence is CASSLGSSGSGYEQYF. DNA for the CDR3: TGCGCCAGCAGCTTGGGCTCTAGCGGGAGCGGATACGAGCAGTACTTC.

V and J are TRBV27 and TRBJ1-6; D might be TRBD1 (5 bases). With 3 bases removed from V and 8 bases from J, the gap between germline ends came to 14 bases. The CDR3 contains 15 residues. Germline CDR1 reads MNHEY; CDR2 reads SMNVEV (reference sequence). CDR3 DNA sequence: TGTGCCAGCAGTTTTAAAGGGGTTTTCGATTCACCCCTCCACTTT. It yields the protein CASSFKGVFDSPLHF.

The chain links TRBV6-2 or TRBV6-3 to TRBJ1-3; D is ambiguous. Germline CDR1 reads MNHEY; CDR2 reads SVGEGT. V dropped 4 bases and J dropped 0 bases, with 7 bases sitting between them. This CDR3 comprises 14 residues. CDR3 in amino acids: CASSLEGSGNTIYF. The CDR3 coding sequence is TGTGCCAGCAGTTTGGAAGGCTCTGGAAACACCATATATTTT.

V and J are TRBV28 and TRBJ2-5; D not resolved. The CDR3 is 11 residues long. V was cut by 6 bases and J by 1 base, with 3 bases left in between. From germline, CDR1 is MDHEN and CDR2 SYDVKM. For the CDR3, the DNA is TGTGCCAGCAGACTCCAAGAGACCCAGTACTTC. Translating gives CASRLQETQYF.

The rearrangement joins TRBV19 to TRBJ2-1; perhaps TRBD2 as D (6 bases). The CDR3 length is 12 residues. CDR1 LNHDA and CDR2 SQIVND come from the germline V gene (reference sequence). V was trimmed by 4 bases and J by 15 bases, leaving 16 bases between them. The CDR3, as DNA: TGTGCCAGTAGTAACGGGACGGCGGGGAGGTTCTTC. Encoded protein: CASSNGTAGRFF.

V is TRBV14 and J is TRBJ2-1; D might be TRBD2 (5 bases). V was pared by 6 bases and J by 8 bases, with 17 bases between. Germline CDR1 is SGHDN and CDR2 is FVKESK. There are 14 residues in the CDR3. The CDR3 nucleotides read TGTGCCAGCAGGGAGGTCGTGGGATACGATGAGCAGTTCTTC. Translation gives CASREVVGYDEQFF.

This chain joins TRBV28 and TRBJ1-2; no definite D call. The CDR3 extends over 11 amino acids. CDR1 and CDR2 (germline): MDHEN, SYDVKM. Between the trimmed V and J ends, which lost 6 bases and 7 bases, there was a span of 9 bases. CDR3 sequence: CASRFNGGYTF. The CDR3, as DNA: TGTGCCAGCAGGTTCAACGGTGGCTACACCTTC.

The chain couples TRBV5-1 to TRBJ1-2, with TRBD1 matching 10 bases. The CDR3 has 15 amino acids. V was pared by 1 base and J by 7 bases, with 7 bases of the junction left unmatched. Germline V gene lookup returns CDR1 SGHRS and CDR2 YFSETQ. In DNA form, the CDR3 reads TGCGCCAGCAGCTTGTTGGGACAGGGGATGGGTGGCTACACCTTC. Translating it yields CASSLLGQGMGGYTF.

CDR3 residues: CASRTGGAGADTQYF. Here the CDR3 DNA reads TGTGCCAGCAGGACAGGGGGCGCAGGGGCAGATACGCAGTATTTT. The rearrangement joins TRBV28 to TRBJ2-3; 10 bases align to TRBD1. Losses at the gene ends were 6 bases for V and 4 bases for J; bases not matched to a gene: 7. The CDR3 extends over 15 amino acids. CDR1 is MDHEN and CDR2 is SYDVKM in the germline V gene.